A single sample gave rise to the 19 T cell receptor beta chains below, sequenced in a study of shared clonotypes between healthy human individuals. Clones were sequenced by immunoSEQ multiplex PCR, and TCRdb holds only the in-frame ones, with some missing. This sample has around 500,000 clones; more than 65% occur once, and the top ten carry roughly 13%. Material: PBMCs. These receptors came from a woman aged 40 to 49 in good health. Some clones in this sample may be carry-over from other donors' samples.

The CDR3 nucleotides read TGTGCCAGCAGCGTAGTGGGAGATGGCTACAATGAGCAGTTCTTC. Translating it yields CASSVVGDGYNEQFF. J is TRBJ2-1 and V is TRBV9; D perhaps matches TRBD2 (5 bases). V was cut by 0 bases and J by 3 bases, with 10 bases left in between. The length of the CDR3 is 15 residues. Germline assignment: CDR1 SGDLS and CDR2 YYNGEE.

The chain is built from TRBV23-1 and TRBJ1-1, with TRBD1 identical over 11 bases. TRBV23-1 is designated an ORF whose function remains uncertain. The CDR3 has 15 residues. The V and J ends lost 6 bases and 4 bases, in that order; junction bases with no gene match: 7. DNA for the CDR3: TGCGCCAGCAGGACCCCGGGACAGGGGGGCACTGAAGCTTTCTTT. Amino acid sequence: CASRTPGQGGTEAFF.

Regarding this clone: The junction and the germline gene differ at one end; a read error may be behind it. The CDR3 region is CASSLGVGPQNEQFF. DNA of the CDR3: TGTGCTAGCAGCTTGGGCGTTGGCCCACAGAATGAGCAGTTCTTC. The chain has TRBV7-7 and TRBJ2-1; D call uncertain. CDR1 and CDR2 from the germline V gene are SSHAT and FNYEAQ (reference sequence). The CDR3 has 15 amino acids.

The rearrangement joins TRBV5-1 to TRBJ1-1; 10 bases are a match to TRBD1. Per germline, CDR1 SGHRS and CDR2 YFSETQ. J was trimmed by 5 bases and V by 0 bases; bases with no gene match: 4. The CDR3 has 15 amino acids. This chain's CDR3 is CASSLGQGARTEAFF. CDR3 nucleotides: TGCGCCAGCAGCTTGGGACAGGGGGCGAGGACTGAAGCTTTCTTT.

The CDR3 DNA is TGCGCCAGCAGCTTGTGGCTAGCGGAGTCCTACGAGCAGTACTTC. It specifies CASSLWLAESYEQYF. The rearrangement uses TRBV5-1 and TRBJ2-7, with TRBD2 matching 7 bases. From germline, CDR1 is SGHRS and CDR2 YFSETQ. V shed 1 base, J shed 1 base, and the junction held 5 bases outside the gene matches. The length of the CDR3 is 15 residues.

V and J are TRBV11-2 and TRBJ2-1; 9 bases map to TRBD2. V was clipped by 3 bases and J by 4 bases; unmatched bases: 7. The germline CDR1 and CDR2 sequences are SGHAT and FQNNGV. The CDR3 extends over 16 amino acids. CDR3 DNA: TGTGCCAGCAGCTTCAGTAGCGGGAGACTTTACAATGAGCAGTTCTTC. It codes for CASSFSSGRLYNEQFF. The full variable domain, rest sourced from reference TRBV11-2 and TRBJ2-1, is EAGVAQSPRYKIIEKRQSVAFWCNPISGHATLYWYQQILGQGPKLLIQFQNNGVVDDSQLPKDRFSAERLKGVDSTLKIQPAKLEDSAVYLCASSFSSGRLYNEQFFGPGTRLTVL.

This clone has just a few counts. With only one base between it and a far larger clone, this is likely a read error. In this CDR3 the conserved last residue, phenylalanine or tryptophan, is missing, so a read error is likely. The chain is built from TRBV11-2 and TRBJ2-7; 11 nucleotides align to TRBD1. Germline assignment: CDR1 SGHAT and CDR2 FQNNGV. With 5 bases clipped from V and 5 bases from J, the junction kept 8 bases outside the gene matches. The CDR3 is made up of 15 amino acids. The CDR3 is CASSPRGGQGDEQYL. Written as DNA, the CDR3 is TGTGCCAGCAGCCCTCGCGGGGGACAGGGGGACGAGCAGTACCTC.

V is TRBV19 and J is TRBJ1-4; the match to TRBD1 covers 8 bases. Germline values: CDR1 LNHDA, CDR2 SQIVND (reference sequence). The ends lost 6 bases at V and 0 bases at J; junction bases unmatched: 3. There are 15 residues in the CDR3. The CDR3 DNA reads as TGTGCCAGTAGGCCGGGACAGGCAACTAATGAAAAACTGTTTTTT. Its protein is CASRPGQATNEKLFF.

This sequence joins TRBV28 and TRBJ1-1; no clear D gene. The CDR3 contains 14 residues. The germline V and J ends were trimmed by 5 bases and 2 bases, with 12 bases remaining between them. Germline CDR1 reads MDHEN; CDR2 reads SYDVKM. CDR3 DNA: TGTGCCAGCAGTATACTGACCGGTAACACTGAAGCTTTCTTT. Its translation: CASSILTGNTEAFF.

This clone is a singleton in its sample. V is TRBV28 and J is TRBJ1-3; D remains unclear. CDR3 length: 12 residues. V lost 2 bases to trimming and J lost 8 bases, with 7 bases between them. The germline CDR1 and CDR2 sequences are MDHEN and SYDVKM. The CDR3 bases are TGTGCCAGCAGTTTACGTGGGCACACCATATATTTT. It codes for CASSLRGHTIYF.

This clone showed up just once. CDR3 sequence reads: CASSPTSDNEQFF. The CDR3 DNA reads as TGTGCCAGCTCACCGACTAGCGACAATGAGCAGTTCTTC. The rearrangement uses TRBV18 and TRBJ2-1; 8 bases align to TRBD2. Losses at the gene ends were 3 bases for V and 5 bases for J; bases not matched to a gene: 0. This CDR3 contains 13 residues. The germline V gene has CDR1 KGHSH and CDR2 LQKENI.

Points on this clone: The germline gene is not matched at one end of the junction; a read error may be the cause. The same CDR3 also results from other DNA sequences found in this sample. The CDR3, as DNA: TGCGCCAGCTCCGTGACAGGGGTCGGTCTCACCGGGGAGCTGTTTTTT. It yields the protein CASSVTGVGLTGELFF. The gene calls are TRBV2 and TRBJ2-2; TRBD1 agrees at 8 bases. Germline-derived CDR1 and CDR2 are SNHLY and FYNNEI. CDR3 size: 16 residues.

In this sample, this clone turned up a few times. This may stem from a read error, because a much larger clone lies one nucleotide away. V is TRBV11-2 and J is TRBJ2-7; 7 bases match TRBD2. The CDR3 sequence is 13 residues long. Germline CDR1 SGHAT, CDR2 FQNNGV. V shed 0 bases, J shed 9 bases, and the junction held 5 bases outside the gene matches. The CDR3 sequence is CASSLDRERGQYF. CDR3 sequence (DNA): TGTGCCAGCAGCTTAGATAGAGAGCGGGGGCAGTACTTC.

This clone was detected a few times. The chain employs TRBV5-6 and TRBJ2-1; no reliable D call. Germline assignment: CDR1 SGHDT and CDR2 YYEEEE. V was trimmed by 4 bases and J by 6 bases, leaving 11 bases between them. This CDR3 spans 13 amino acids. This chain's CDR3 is CASSLRPLNEQFF. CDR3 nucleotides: TGTGCCAGCAGCCTAAGACCCCTCAATGAGCAGTTCTTC.

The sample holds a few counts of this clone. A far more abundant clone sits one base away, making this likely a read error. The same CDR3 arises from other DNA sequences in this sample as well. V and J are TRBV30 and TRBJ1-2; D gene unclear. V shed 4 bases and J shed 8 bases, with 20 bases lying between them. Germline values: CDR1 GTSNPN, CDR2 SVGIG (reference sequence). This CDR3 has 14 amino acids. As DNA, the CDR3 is TGTGCCTGGAATGGCAAAGGTGGCGTAGGGGGCTACACCTTC. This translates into CAWNGKGGVGGYTF.

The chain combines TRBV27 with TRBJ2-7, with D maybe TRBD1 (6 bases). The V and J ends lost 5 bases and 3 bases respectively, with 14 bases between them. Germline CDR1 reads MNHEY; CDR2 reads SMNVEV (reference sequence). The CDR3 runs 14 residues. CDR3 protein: CASSPNRDNYEQYF. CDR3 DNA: TGTGCCAGCAGTCCAAACCGGGACAACTACGAGCAGTACTTC.

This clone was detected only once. Written as DNA, the CDR3 is TGTGCCAGCAGTTTTAGGTCCTACAATGAGCAGTTCTTC. Amino acid sequence: CASSFRSYNEQFF. The chain is built from TRBV28 and TRBJ2-1; D not certain. The germline V gene has CDR1 MDHEN and CDR2 SYDVKM. Trimming shortened V by 3 bases and J by 1 base, and 4 bases separated the two germline ends. The CDR3 covers 13 residues.

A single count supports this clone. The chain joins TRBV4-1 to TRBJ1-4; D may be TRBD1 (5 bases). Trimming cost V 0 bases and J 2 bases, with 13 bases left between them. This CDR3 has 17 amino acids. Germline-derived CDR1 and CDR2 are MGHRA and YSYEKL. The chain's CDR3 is CASSQEGGRATNEKLFF. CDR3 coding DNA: TGCGCCAGCAGCCAAGAGGGTGGCAGGGCGACTAATGAAAAACTGTTTTTT.

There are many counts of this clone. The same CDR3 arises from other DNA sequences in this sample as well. The chain's CDR3 is CASSLGRGSQPQHF. In DNA, the CDR3 is TGTGCCAGCAGTTTGGGTAGGGGGAGTCAGCCCCAGCATTTT. J is TRBJ1-5 and V is TRBV28; D perhaps matches TRBD1 (6 bases). Germline CDR1 MDHEN, CDR2 SYDVKM. The V gene lost 3 bases and the J gene lost 6 bases, with 12 bases spanning the gap. This CDR3 contains 14 residues. The whole variable domain, remainder taken from reference TRBV28 and TRBJ1-5, is DVKVTQSSRYLVKRTGEKVFLECVQDMDHENMFWYRQDPGLGLRLIYFSYDVKMKEKGDIPEGYSVSREKKERFSLILESASTNQTSMYLCASSLGRGSQPQHFGDGTRLSIL.